The sequence of this TCR beta chain was determined in a study of blood T cell repertoires in COVID-19. Background on the study: Sites across the United States, Italy and Spain contributed samples from acute and convalescent COVID-19. From T cells, B-cell-depleted T cells, or PBMCs came the material, which was cDNA or gDNA.

In the original analysis: Quantification of nucleated cells was approximated via reference gene primer amplification. The data were produced by immunoSEQ multiplex PCR, yet TCRdb's version contains in-frame clones alone and is incomplete. V and J calls and clone size are as listed in that table; D and trimming were resolved from the DNA. The sample records more than 85,000 clones, 85% being singletons. In its sample, this clone was seen once. CDR1 is SEHNR and CDR2 is FQNEAQ in the germline V gene (reference sequence). V was pared by 11 bases and J by 4 bases, with 6 bases of the junction left unmatched. CDR3 length equals 13 residues.

V usage is TRBV7-9 and J usage is TRBJ2-3, with 10 bases lining up with TRBD2. The receptor was isolated from an older man with acute or convalescent COVID-19. Material: peripheral blood. As DNA, the CDR3 is TGTGCCGGGAGGACTAGCGGAGCAGATACGCAGTATTTT. Protein product: CAGRTSGADTQYF.